What follows is one TCR beta chain and its context. TRAV and TRBV primers primed cDNA for both TCRalpha and TCRbeta. It was with a constant-region primer and a V-primer adapter that TCRs were amplified over approximately 20 PCR cycles. Isolated mRNA underwent amplification by in vitro transcription. Each CDR3 protein gets one entry after TCRdb re-called the reads with MiXCR. The data hold approximately 9,000 distinct CDR3 sequences, with approximately 69% observed a single time. The data derive from a study of low-dose radiotherapy and immunotherapy resistance in tumors. Per the germline V gene, CDR1 is SGHVS and CDR2 is FQNEAQ. The length of the CDR3 is 11 residues. Trimming pared 5 bases from V and 2 bases from J, leaving 3 bases between. The study gave donors nivolumab, ipilimumab, aspirin, low-dose cyclophosphamide and low-dose radiotherapy. The presence of advanced solid tumors lacking tumor-infiltrating lymphocytes characterized eligible patients.

The chain has TRBV7-8 and TRBJ2-5, with D unresolved. The TCR was taken from a human donor with advanced metastatic prostate, ovarian, gallbladder or colorectal cancer (not recorded which). This table probably holds off-target reads from a library built for another chain. The CDR3 is CASSLQETQYF. CDR3 DNA sequence: TGTGCCAGCAGCCTTCAAGAGACCCAGTACTTC.